One and the same sample provided the 7 T cell receptor beta chains below, sequenced in a study of cytomegalovirus exposure and HLA in healthy donors. Both 60 Vbeta primers and 13 Jbeta primers went into the PCR. The table came from immunoSEQ multiplex PCR; TCRdb's copy has only in-frame clones and leaves some out. The table lists more than 85,000 clones, around three quarters of them singletons. The sequenced sample was PBMCs. These receptors all come from a male donor in good health and CMV-seropositive.

The rearrangement links TRBV19 to TRBJ2-7, with 7 bases lining up with TRBD1. J lost 3 bases, V lost 6 bases, and 5 bases had no gene match. The CDR3 runs 13 residues. Germline assignment: CDR1 LNHDA and CDR2 SQIVND (reference sequence). CDR3 in amino acids: CASRAGGGYEQYF. In DNA form, the CDR3 reads TGTGCCAGTAGAGCAGGGGGTGGCTACGAGCAGTACTTC.

The V call is TRBV30, the J call TRBJ1-2; a weak D match, TRBD1 (6 bases). CDR1 is GTSNPN, CDR2 SVGIG, per germline (reference sequence). The V end lost 0 bases, the J end lost 6 bases, and 11 bases lay between the germline ends. CDR3 length equals 13 residues. The CDR3 protein is CAWSVLGANGYTF. Here the CDR3 DNA reads TGTGCCTGGAGTGTACTGGGGGCAAATGGCTACACCTTC. Full variable domain (rest looked up from reference TRBV30 and TRBJ1-2): SQTIHQWPATLVQPVGSPLSLECTVEGTSNPNLYWYRQAAGRGLQLLFYSVGIGQISSEVPQNLSASRPQDRQFILSSKKLLLSDSGFYLCAWSVLGANGYTFGSGTRLTVV.

The gene calls are TRBV5-1 and TRBJ2-7; 8 bases line up with TRBD1. The CDR3 consists of 17 residues. Germline CDR1 and CDR2: SGHRS and YFSETQ. V trimming: 3 bases; J trimming: 2 bases; junction bases outside the gene matches: 13. CDR3 in amino acids: CASSSAGGTGWAYEQYF. CDR3 DNA sequence: TGCGCCAGCAGCTCCGCCGGCGGGACAGGATGGGCCTACGAGCAGTACTTC.

The chain joins TRBV4-1 to TRBJ1-4; 10 bases fit TRBD1. Germline trimming cut 2 bases from V and 6 bases from J; bases unmatched to any gene: 3. The CDR3 covers 15 residues. Germline CDR1 is MGHRA and CDR2 is YSYEKL. The CDR3 region is CASSQLDRGHEKLFF. CDR3 coding DNA: TGCGCCAGCAGCCAACTCGACAGGGGGCATGAAAAACTGTTTTTT.

The chain carries TRBV2 and TRBJ1-4; no firm D call. The CDR3 runs 13 residues. Germline CDR1 SNHLY, CDR2 FYNNEI. V lost 4 bases and J lost 5, with 8 bases in between. The CDR3 coding sequence is TGTGCCAGCAGTGTTTTGCTAAATGAAAAACTGTTTTTT. Protein: CASSVLLNEKLFF.

This chain uses TRBV10-3 with TRBJ1-5; maybe TRBD1 (5 bases). From germline, CDR1 is ENHRY and CDR2 SYGVKD. V was shortened by 3 bases and J by 6 bases, with 12 bases between the two germline ends. The CDR3 covers 14 residues. CDR3 nucleotides: TGTGCCATCAGTGATCAGCAGGGTGGTCAGCCCCAGCATTTT. Translation: CAISDQQGGQPQHF.

As regards this clone: Germline is not matched at one junction end, which may reflect a read error. The chain couples TRBV2 to TRBJ1-1, with D possibly matching TRBD1 (6 bases). Germline assignment: CDR1 SNHLY and CDR2 FYNNEI. The CDR3 has 13 residues. DNA of the CDR3: TGTGCCAGCAGACCCGACAGGAACTCTGAAGCTTTCTTT. Its translation is CASRPDRNSEAFF.